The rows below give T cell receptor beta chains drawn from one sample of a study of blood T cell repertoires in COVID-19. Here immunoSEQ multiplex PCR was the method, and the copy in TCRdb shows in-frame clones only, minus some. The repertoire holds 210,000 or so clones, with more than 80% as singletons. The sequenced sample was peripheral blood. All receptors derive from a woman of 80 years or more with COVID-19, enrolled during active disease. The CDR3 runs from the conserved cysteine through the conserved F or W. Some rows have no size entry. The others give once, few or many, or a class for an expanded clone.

CASSYPGQGHGYTF,TRBV6-7,-
CASSVERGLGEKLFF,TRBV9,-
CASSFLGGATNEKLFF,TRBV28,-
CASRDPPAGDETQYF,TRBV7-7,-
CASRTSAGTGRIYEQYF,TRBV5-1,-
CASSLVAARSYEQYF,TRBV5-6,-
CTSSPPPGGKRHEQYF,TRBV1,-
CASIGEGGYGGELFF,TRBV28,few
CASSLAAGIEYEQYF,TRBV5-1,-
CASSIHSGRNTEAFF,TRBV19,-
CASSLTGVGGYTF,TRBV7-3,-
CASSKPGGPNEKLFF,TRBV6-5,-
CASSRGRGLNYGYTF,TRBV5-1,-
CASSVDGSGNQPQHF,TRBV9,-
CASSTQGDEQFF,TRBV9,once
CASSVLAGGQETQYF,TRBV3-1/TRBV3-2,-
CASGGQGSYEQYF,TRBV5-1,-
CASSQGLADEQYF,TRBV3-1/TRBV3-2,few
CASSKRARTTDDEQYF,TRBV11-2,few
CASSDRRSSGNTIYF,TRBV25-1,-
CASSPYASSEKLFF,TRBV3-1/TRBV3-2,-
CASSVGQGAYNEQFF,TRBV9,-
CATRRDRNGYTF,TRBV6-5,-
CASSPTGVNTGELFF,TRBV18,few
CAVGEMNTEAFF,TRBV7-9,-
CASSRGGATYNEQFF,TRBV5-1,once
CATTKSRDRATYNEQFF,TRBV10-3,-
CASSPMTSREAFF,TRBV18,-
CASSFSGKKLFF,TRBV12-3/TRBV12-4,-
CASSVGRETGEQFF,TRBV9,once
CASSYTGEDQPQHF,TRBV6-5,-
CASSPRGRGSNSPLHF,TRBV7-6,-
CASRGTGLREQYF,TRBV12-3/TRBV12-4,-
CASSSEPRGRGYTEAFF,TRBV2,few
CATSARQGAEQYF,TRBV24-1,-
CASRGFEQGGEAFF,TRBV3-1/TRBV3-2,-
CASSPGTSGDTDTQYF,TRBV28,-
CASSAGGTQYF,TRBV6-4,-
CASSVDRETEAFF,TRBV19,-
CASSVASDTEAFF,TRBV9,-
CASSQDIASGSYEQYF,TRBV3-1/TRBV3-2,-
CASSFQGETQYF,TRBV6-6,-
CAGRLAAYQETQYF,TRBV2,-
CASSSITDRGVETQYF,TRBV5-1,few
CASSGATGGSEKLFF,TRBV10-1,-
CASSLGQGGNEKLFF,TRBV9,-
CASSKYPVFGLAGGPDTQYF,TRBV21-1,-
CASSYPLFTGARSPLHF,TRBV28,-
CASSLGGISGETQYF,TRBV5-4,-
CASSSGTGTYEQYF,TRBV9,-
CASRVSQGNAFF,TRBV6-5,-
CATSRDLSRAGTGETQYF,TRBV15,once
CASRAQSQYF,TRBV2,-
CASRDRGGDTQYF,TRBV5-6,few
CASSRTASGNTIYF,TRBV18,-
CASRGRDQPQHF,TRBV6-5,-
CASTLAVGPSREYF,TRBV27,-
CASSVDQGTEAFF,TRBV9,-
CASSKWAQPQHF,TRBV28,-
CASRNPGWDNEQFF,TRBV6-6,-